This TCR beta chain was captured by sequencing in a study of beta chain features in type 1 diabetes. Study as a whole: Similarity in age, gender and cell yields was seen between patients and healthy donors.

There are a few counts of this clone. Its antigen is not identified. Study results and caveats: Cells carrying high TCR expression could end up over-represented when cDNA is sequenced. TCRB CDR3s from Type 1 diabetes patients were moderately but significantly shorter in all four CD4+ subsets. The study found that naive, central memory and Treg TCRB repertoires appeared more similar in patients than in healthy donors.

V was clipped by 4 bases and J by 0 bases, with 12 bases between them. Germline-derived CDR1 and CDR2 are LGHNA and YNFKEQ. The CDR3 contains 15 residues. The study reverse transcribed the entire isolated RNA, so it sequenced expressed TCRB transcripts. Libraries were prepared by immunoSEQ multiplex PCR; TCRdb keeps only in-frame clonotypes and omits some of them. The sample holds hundreds of thousands of clones, around 15% seen once. The specimen sequenced was naive CD4+ T cells from blood. The gene calls are TRBV4-2 and TRBJ2-5; D possibly matches TRBD1 or TRBD2 (5 bases each). The TCR originated in a man younger than 30 in good health. For the CDR3, the DNA is TGTGCCAGCAGCCGGGACCGCCTGTACCAAGAGACCCAGTACTTC. Its translation is CASSRDRLYQETQYF.